This entry is about one T cell receptor (beta chain). Deletions cut 0 bases from V and 3 bases from J, with 7 bases between. Germline V gives CDR1 LNHNV, CDR2 YYDKDF (reference sequence). CDR3 length: 14 amino acids. The study reverse transcribed the entire isolated RNA, so it sequenced expressed TCRB transcripts. The table came from immunoSEQ multiplex PCR; TCRdb's copy has only in-frame clones and leaves some out. The table records fewer than 400,000 clones, 7% to 9% of them present only once. This specimen comes from a study of beta chain features in type 1 diabetes. CD45RO/CCR7/CD25/CD127/CD95/CD27 staining was used to isolate CD4+ naive, central memory, regulatory and stem cell-like memory cells by sorting.

The clonotype was recovered from a woman aged 18-35 years in good health. The specimen sequenced was central memory CD4+ T cells from blood. V and J are TRBV15 and TRBJ2-3; D not resolved. In nucleotides, the CDR3 is TGTGCCACCAGCAGAGACCTCGAAACAGATACGCAGTATTTT. Encoded protein: CATSRDLETDTQYF. Together with reference TRBV15 and TRBJ2-3, the CDR3 gives the full variable domain: DAMVIQNPRYQVTQFGKPVTLSCSQTLNHNVMYWYQQKSSQAPKLLFHYYDKDFNNEADTPDNFQSRRPNTSFCFLDIRSPGLGDTAMYLCATSRDLETDTQYFGPGTRLTVL.